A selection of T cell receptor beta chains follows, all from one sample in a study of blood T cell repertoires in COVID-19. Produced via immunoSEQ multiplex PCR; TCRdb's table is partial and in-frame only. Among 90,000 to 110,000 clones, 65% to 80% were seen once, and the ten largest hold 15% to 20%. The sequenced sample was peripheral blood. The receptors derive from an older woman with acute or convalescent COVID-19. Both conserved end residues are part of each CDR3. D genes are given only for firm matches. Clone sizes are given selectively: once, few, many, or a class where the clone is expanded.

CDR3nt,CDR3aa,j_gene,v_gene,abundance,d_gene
TGTGCCAGCAGCTTGGCCGGGGGAAATAATTCACCCCTCCACTTT,CASSLAGGNNSPLHF,TRBJ1-6,TRBV5-4,few,-
TGTGCCAGCAGCTTCGTGGCGGGGACAGAAGGGATCCACGAGCAGTACTTC,CASSFVAGTEGIHEQYF,TRBJ2-7,TRBV11-2,-,-
TGTGCCAGCAGCCCTTCGACAGATACGCAGTATTTT,CASSPSTDTQYF,TRBJ2-3,TRBV3-1/TRBV3-2,-,-
TGCGCCAGCAGCTTGGTTGGTACAGATGGGACCCAGTACTTC,CASSLVGTDGTQYF,TRBJ2-5,TRBV5-1,-,-
TGTGCCAGCGGGAAGGAGGGGACTTTGTTCACTGAAGCTTTCTTT,CASGKEGTLFTEAFF,TRBJ1-1,TRBV5-6,-,-
TGTGCCAGTAGTTTAACCGGGAAGAACACCGGGGAGCTGTTTTTT,CASSLTGKNTGELFF,TRBJ2-2,TRBV19,-,-
TGTGCCAGCAGCCAAGAAGGGCAGGGATTTGGAAACACCATATATTTT,CASSQEGQGFGNTIYF,TRBJ1-3,TRBV3-1/TRBV3-2,-,-
TGTGCCAGTAGTCCTGAAAGGGGCACTGAAGCTTTCTTT,CASSPERGTEAFF,TRBJ1-1,TRBV19,-,-
TGTGCCAGCAGCCAAGGAGCGACGAGAACCTACGAGCAGTACTTC,CASSQGATRTYEQYF,TRBJ2-7,TRBV3-1/TRBV3-2,-,-
TGTGCCAGCAGTTCCATGGCGACAGGCAATCAGCCCCAGCATTTT,CASSSMATGNQPQHF,TRBJ1-5,TRBV6-5,few,-
TGCAGCGTTCAGGGCGACGGTTACAATGAGCAGTTCTTC,CSVQGDGYNEQFF,TRBJ2-1,TRBV29-1,-,-
TGTGCCAGCAGTCCTCGACTAGCGGGGGTAACGGTTTACAATGAGCAGTTCTTC,CASSPRLAGVTVYNEQFF,TRBJ2-1,TRBV27,-,TRBD2
TGTGCCATCAGTGGGGTGGGGAGAGAAGGCTACACCTTC,CAISGVGREGYTF,TRBJ1-2,TRBV10-3,-,-
TGTGCCAGCCCTAAGGAGGGGGCAACTCCCTACAATGAGCAGTTCTTC,CASPKEGATPYNEQFF,TRBJ2-1,TRBV7-9,-,-
TGTGCCAGCAAATCCGGGTCGATACCGAACACCGGGGAGCTGTTTTTT,CASKSGSIPNTGELFF,TRBJ2-2,TRBV27,-,-
TGCGCCAGCAGCAGCGGACGGACCGAAAAACTGTTTTTT,CASSSGRTEKLFF,TRBJ1-4,TRBV5-1,-,-
TGTGCCAGCAGCGTGACAGGGGCCGGGGGGGAAAAACTGTTTTTT,CASSVTGAGGEKLFF,TRBJ1-4,TRBV6-5,-,TRBD1
TGTGCCAGTAGTCCCCGAAGGACTAGCGGGGGGGCCGTCACCGGGGAGCTGTTTTTT,CASSPRRTSGGAVTGELFF,TRBJ2-2,TRBV19,-,TRBD2
TGTGCCAGCAGCTTAGTTGACACCGCTGGAAACACCATATATTTT,CASSLVDTAGNTIYF,TRBJ1-3,TRBV7-9,few,-
TGTGCCAGCTCACCGCGCCGCACCCGGACAGGGGGTACTGAAGCTTTCTTT,CASSPRRTRTGGTEAFF,TRBJ1-1,TRBV18,once,TRBD1
TGTGCCAGCAGTTTTAGGACACTAATTACCCTACAGCCCCAGCATTTT,CASSFRTLITLQPQHF,TRBJ1-5,TRBV28,-,-
TGCGCCAGCAGCCAGGACCTAGCGTCACAAGAGACCCAGTACTTC,CASSQDLASQETQYF,TRBJ2-5,TRBV4-1,few,-
TGTGCCTGGAGTGTATCAGGGCGATGGGCTGAAGCTTTCTTT,CAWSVSGRWAEAFF,TRBJ1-1,TRBV30,-,-
TGCAGTGCTAGTGGGCAGGTGGCAGAGACCCAGTACTTC,CSASGQVAETQYF,TRBJ2-5,TRBV20-1,-,-
TGTGCCTGGAGTGCACGGGACAGAGGGGGACCATCAACTAATGAAAAACTGTTTTTT,CAWSARDRGGPSTNEKLFF,TRBJ1-4,TRBV30,-,TRBD1
TGTGCCAGCAGTCCTTCAACAGGGGTCGGGCTCGGCTACACCTTC,CASSPSTGVGLGYTF,TRBJ1-2,TRBV25-1,-,TRBD1
TGTGCCAGTAGTATGACAGGGTCCAGCTACGAGCAGTACTTC,CASSMTGSSYEQYF,TRBJ2-7,TRBV19,few,TRBD1
TGTGCCAGCAGTTTCTGGGGGGCTGAAGCTTTCTTT,CASSFWGAEAFF,TRBJ1-1,TRBV12-3/TRBV12-4,-,-
TGTGCCAGCTCACCGGCGAGGGAGAGCACTGAAGCTTTCTTT,CASSPARESTEAFF,TRBJ1-1,TRBV18,-,-
TGTGCCAGCACAACAGGACAGGGATCAGACAATGAGCAGTTCTTC,CASTTGQGSDNEQFF,TRBJ2-1,TRBV27,-,TRBD1
TGCGCCAGCAGCCAAGAACGACTCCCTTTGACAGGGAGCACTGAAGCTTTCTTT,CASSQERLPLTGSTEAFF,TRBJ1-1,TRBV4-3,-,TRBD1
TGTGCCAGCTCTCTAGGGGGGGTGCGTCACACTGAAGCTTTCTTT,CASSLGGVRHTEAFF,TRBJ1-1,TRBV6-5,-,-
TGTGCCAGCAGCTACAGGGTGATAACTGAAGCTTTCTTT,CASSYRVITEAFF,TRBJ1-1,TRBV12-3/TRBV12-4,few,-
TGTGCCAGCAGTACCGGGACAGGGTTTGAAGCTTTCTTT,CASSTGTGFEAFF,TRBJ1-1,TRBV2,-,TRBD1
TGTGCCAGCAGTCCCCGGGACACCGTATGGGGTGAGCAGTTCTTC,CASSPRDTVWGEQFF,TRBJ2-1,TRBV6-2/TRBV6-3,-,-
TGTGCCAGCAGTCTAGCCATATCCTACAATGAGCAGTTCTTC,CASSLAISYNEQFF,TRBJ2-1,TRBV6-5,few,-
TGTGCCAGCAGCAAAAGGGGGACAGCAACTAATGAAAAACTGTTTTTT,CASSKRGTATNEKLFF,TRBJ1-4,TRBV21-1,-,-
TGTGCCAGCTCACCTAACAGTCATCAGCCCCAGCATTTT,CASSPNSHQPQHF,TRBJ1-5,TRBV18,-,-
TGTGCCAGCAGTGAAGTTACCCGACAGGGAGTGGCTGGCTACACCTTC,CASSEVTRQGVAGYTF,TRBJ1-2,TRBV2,-,TRBD1
TGTGCCAGCAGTGAAAGAGGGTTCGAGCAGTACTTC,CASSERGFEQYF,TRBJ2-7,TRBV2,-,-
TGCGCCAGCGGCGGGGCAGAGCAGTTCTTC,CASGGAEQFF,TRBJ2-1,TRBV5-1,-,-
TGTGCCAGCAGCTCAGACCCCGGGACAGGGATCGGCTACACCTTC,CASSSDPGTGIGYTF,TRBJ1-2,TRBV9,-,TRBD1
TGCAGCGTGACTCAGGGACAGGGACATAACTATGGCTACACCTTC,CSVTQGQGHNYGYTF,TRBJ1-2,TRBV29-1,-,TRBD1
TGTGCCAGCAGGGAGACAGGGTCAGGCGAGCAGTACTTC,CASRETGSGEQYF,TRBJ2-7,TRBV12-3/TRBV12-4,-,TRBD1
TGTGCCTGGAGCCCACAGGGGTTAAACATTCAGTACTTC,CAWSPQGLNIQYF,TRBJ2-4,TRBV30,once,TRBD1
TGTGCCAGCAGTGATGTGGGGGCAGCACTAGGAGGAAACACCATATATTTT,CASSDVGAALGGNTIYF,TRBJ1-3,TRBV6-1,-,-
TGTGCCAGCTCACCGGGGGGCTCTGGAAACACCATATATTTT,CASSPGGSGNTIYF,TRBJ1-3,TRBV18,-,-
TGTGCCAGCACAGACTCCCAGCGCACCCGGGAGCTGTTTTTT,CASTDSQRTRELFF,TRBJ2-2,TRBV3-1/TRBV3-2,-,-
TGTGCCACCAAGGGCGGGGGGCGGAACACCGGGGAGCTGTTTTTT,CATKGGGRNTGELFF,TRBJ2-2,TRBV19,-,TRBD2
TGCAGCGTCAGGGGCTTGAACACTGAAGCTTTCTTT,CSVRGLNTEAFF,TRBJ1-1,TRBV29-1,-,-